This TCR beta chain was documented in a study of vaccination effects on CD4 cells after COVID-19 (dated by TCRdb to between 2021 and 2024). In terms of the full investigation: Post-vaccine samples across the study were collected a median of 72 days after the second dose, with a range of 14 to 241. The study compared SARS-CoV-2 spike-specific CD4+ TCR repertoires before and after mRNA vaccination in COVID-19 convalescent patients and infection-naive vaccine recipients. A total of 10 COVID-19 convalescent patients and a few SARS-CoV-2-naive healthy vaccine recipients were included in the full study. Cultures from other donors in the study were sequenced using the Oncomine TCR Beta short-read assay on an Illumina iSeq 100. Overall study results and their limits: Both infection-induced and vaccine-induced clones contracted markedly at late post-vaccination timepoints, which is consistent with waning T cell responses. In healthy vaccine recipients, vaccine-induced clones were almost all SARS-CoV-2 mono-reactive, with only 1 of 255 cross-reactive with common cold coronaviruses. The study was limited by a small number of convalescent patients, and early post-infection timepoints were lacking.

The CDR3 has 11 amino acids, counting the end cysteine and phenylalanine. Of the read, only the CDR3 DNA is kept; its 33 bases are in frame from base 1. CDR1 and CDR2, looked up from the germline V gene (reference sequence), are DFQATT and SNEGSKA. V is shortened by 0 bases, J by 15 bases, and the region joining them spans 12 bases. The library was made by the immunoSEQ multiplex PCR assay. DNA from the CD4+ T cells that had been cultured and isolated underwent TCR beta CDR3 sequencing. On the authors' methods: Non-productive TCR sequences were removed, reads were trimmed to the CDR3 region, and CDR3s of at least 7 amino acids were retained. The MANAFEST web app was used to pick out antigen-specific clonotypes by comparing their expansion in peptide wells with that in reference cultures. For clones to be considered positive, expansion at FDR<0.05 versus reference and all other wells, an odds ratio above 5, and a frequency above 0.1% in two replicate wells were required. Cross-reactive clonotypes were defined as significantly expanded in SARS-CoV-2 spike wells and in at least one common cold coronavirus spike condition. CDR3 similarity was assessed by Levenshtein distance using the stringdist R package, and unrooted trees were constructed with ape in R 3.6.1. TCRdb holds this immuneACCESS table with in-frame rearrangements only. Some clones are missing; in checked studies, unresolved V genes explain under half, and the rest has no known cause. That table is the source of V, J and clone size, and D and trimming were worked out from the DNA. For this sample the table gives fewer than 30,000 clones, of which roughly 80% were detected only once. Clones ranked in the top ten supply 7.8% of the sample.

Regarding this clone: Its antigen is unknown. Base qualities are not provided; no much larger clone lies one nucleotide away.

In the ViraFEST assay, PBMC were stimulated with viral peptide pools, and antigen-specific CD4+ T cell clonotypes were then identified by expansion using TCR sequencing. After around 11 days of culture, CD4+ T cells were isolated with the EasySep CD4+ T cell isolation kit. Each participant got two doses of an mRNA SARS-CoV-2 vaccine, either BNT162b2 or mRNA-1273. Healthy vaccine recipients had no prior SARS-CoV-2 infection, confirmed by negative nucleocapsid antibodies before and after vaccination. Over 1.5 million PBMC per well were cultured with approximately 10 ug/ml peptides in IMDM containing 5% human AB serum, 8.5 to 10 IU/ml IL-2 and gentamicin. Half of the culture medium was replaced with fresh IL-2-containing medium on days 3 and 7. Unless noted otherwise, every peptide stimulation condition was grown in triplicate wells. Using Ficoll-Paque Plus gradient centrifugation, PBMC were separated from whole blood and then either used fresh or cryopreserved at -140C. The overlapping peptide pools covered the spike proteins of SARS-CoV-2 as well as those of the common cold coronaviruses HCoV-NL63, HCoV-OC43 and HCoV-229E. The QIAamp micro DNA kit was used to extract genomic DNA from the cultured CD4+ T cells.

Sample: CD4+ T cells from PBMCs cultured with SARS-CoV-2 spike peptides, taken after COVID-19 vaccination. The cell subset or site label, as the study defines it: SARS-CoV-2 spike overlapping peptide pool stimulation. The source of this sequence is a human donor who received a COVID-19 vaccine. The chain links TRBV20-1 with TRBJ2-1; a confident D gene designation cannot be given. The DNA sequence is TGCAGTGCTAGAGATTTCCCAGAGGTGTTCTTC. This is translated as CSARDFPEVFF.